Detailed here is one TCR beta chain. This CDR3 has 15 residues. Germline assignment: CDR1 LGHNA and CDR2 YSLEER. V shed 3 bases and J 8 bases; nucleotides not matched to a gene: 9. This entry is derived from a study of T cell changes during pregnancy in multiple sclerosis. Sequencing used immunoSEQ multiplex PCR; TCRdb keeps in-frame clones, though not all of them. The sample carries around 57,000 clones, about nine tenths recorded once. Sequences were derived from peripheral blood, sampled after pregnancy. The chain has TRBV4-3 and TRBJ1-4; TRBD1 aligns across 7 bases. The sequence was collected from a female donor in good health, enrolled as a control in a pregnancy study. The CDR3 spells CASSHNYRDSEKLFF. The CDR3 DNA is TGCGCCAGCAGCCACAATTACCGGGACAGCGAAAAACTGTTTTTT.